This is a list of T cell receptor beta chains from one sample in a study of T cells after yellow fever vaccination. One entry per CDR3 protein results from TCRdb running MiXCR on the 5' RACE reads. This sample has under 250,000 distinct CDR3 sequences, with approximately 3% found just once. Sample: CD4+ T cells sorted from PBMCs, taken 10 days after the yellow fever booster vaccination. The origin of the receptors is a man between 18 and 35 years old who received the YFV17D yellow fever vaccine. The CDR3 runs from the conserved cysteine through the conserved F or W. A D gene is named only where the DNA matches it firmly. Where a row states a size, it is once, few, many or the class of an expanded clone; other rows omit it.

clone size,V gene,D gene,J gene,CDR3 DNA,CDR3 protein
.,TRBV10-3,TRBD2,TRBJ2-1,TGTGCCATCAGTGCGACTAGCGGGGCGGGCAATGAGCAGTTCTTC,CAISATSGAGNEQFF
few,TRBV5-1,.,TRBJ2-3,TGCGCCAGCAGCTTTCAATGGGGGGATACGCAGTATTTT,CASSFQWGDTQYF
few,TRBV20-1,TRBD1,TRBJ1-5,TGCAGTGCGAATACAGGGGGTGGGAGCAATCAGCCCCAGCATTTT,CSANTGGGSNQPQHF
many,TRBV4-3,.,TRBJ2-3,TGCGCCAGCAGCCAAGAAGGCAGGGGTGATACGCAGTATTTT,CASSQEGRGDTQYF
many,TRBV6-2/TRBV6-3,TRBD1,TRBJ1-6,TGTGCCAGCAGTACCGGGACAGGGATCTTCGTGGGCGCCCTCCACTTT,CASSTGTGIFVGALHF
.,TRBV12-3/TRBV12-4,.,TRBJ1-1,TGTGCCAGCTCTTACGGTGGGGCGAGCACTGAAGCTTTCTTT,CASSYGGASTEAFF
many,TRBV7-2,TRBD1,TRBJ1-2,TGTGCCAGCAGCTCTCGGACAGGTCTTAACTATGGCTACACCTTC,CASSSRTGLNYGYTF
many,TRBV7-9,.,TRBJ2-7,TGTGCCAGCAGCTTAGCGGACAGCGAGTCCTACGAGCAGTACTTC,CASSLADSESYEQYF
few,TRBV7-9,.,TRBJ1-4,TGTGCCAGCAGCTTTCTACAGGGTGCGGAGGAAAAACTGTTTTTT,CASSFLQGAEEKLFF
.,TRBV5-1,.,TRBJ1-2,TGCGCCAGCAGCTTGGGGGAGGACTATGGCTACACCTTC,CASSLGEDYGYTF
few,TRBV12-3/TRBV12-4,.,TRBJ1-3,TGTGCCAGCAGCCCGGGACTCAGTCGCGGAAACACCATATATTTT,CASSPGLSRGNTIYF
few,TRBV5-1,.,TRBJ2-3,TGCGCCAGCAGCCTTATGGAAGGGCTAACAGATACGCAGTATTTT,CASSLMEGLTDTQYF
few,TRBV6-2/TRBV6-3,.,TRBJ1-1,TGTGCCAGCAGTTATAGCAACCAGTGGGCTTTCTTT,CASSYSNQWAFF
many,TRBV12-3/TRBV12-4,TRBD2,TRBJ2-1,TGTGCCAGCGGGACTAGACCCAGCTCCTACAATGAGCAGTTCTTC,CASGTRPSSYNEQFF
.,TRBV12-3/TRBV12-4,.,TRBJ1-5,TGTGCCAGCAGCTCCCCAACAGGGACGGGCGGCAATCAGCCCCAGCATTTT,CASSSPTGTGGNQPQHF
many,TRBV7-2,TRBD1,TRBJ1-5,TGTGCCAGCAGTTTACAGGGGAGCAATCAGCCCCAGCATTTT,CASSLQGSNQPQHF
few,TRBV11-2,.,TRBJ2-7,TGTGCCAGCAGCTTTTACAGCGAGCAGTACTTC,CASSFYSEQYF
many,TRBV27,.,TRBJ2-1,TGTGCCAGCGGCAGGGCAGGATGGCGAAATGAGCAGTTCTTC,CASGRAGWRNEQFF
many,TRBV7-6,.,TRBJ2-5,TGTGCCAGCAGCTTAGGGGGGGCCGGGGAGACCCAGTACTTC,CASSLGGAGETQYF
.,TRBV6-5,.,TRBJ1-6,TGTGCCAGCAGGCCTCTTGGGGGATCGGATCCCCTCCACTTT,CASRPLGGSDPLHF
few,TRBV7-2,.,TRBJ1-2,TGTGCCAGCAGAGCCACGGGGATCCCTGGCTACACCTTC,CASRATGIPGYTF
few,TRBV20-1,TRBD1,TRBJ1-2,TGCAGTGCTAGCAACAGGGGAATTTATGGCTACACCTTC,CSASNRGIYGYTF
few,TRBV4-1,TRBD2,TRBJ2-1,TGCGCCAGCAGCCAAGAAGGACGCCCCGGGGGGGGCACGGGCGAGCAGTTCTTC,CASSQEGRPGGGTGEQFF
few,TRBV19,TRBD1,TRBJ1-1,TGTGCCAGAATAGTTCGTGGGAAACAGGGGGAAAAGACTGAAGCTTTCTTT,CARIVRGKQGEKTEAFF
.,TRBV6-5,TRBD1,TRBJ2-2,TGTGCCAGCAGGCGGACAGGGAGATCCGGGGAGCTGTTTTTT,CASRRTGRSGELFF
many,TRBV20-1,.,TRBJ1-1,TGCAGTGCTAGGACAGGTAACACTGAAGCTTTCTTT,CSARTGNTEAFF
many,TRBV5-1,TRBD2,TRBJ2-3,TGCGCCAGCAGCTTTGGAGTAGCGGGGGGTCCCACAGATACGCAGTATTTT,CASSFGVAGGPTDTQYF
many,TRBV9,.,TRBJ2-5,TGTGCCAGCAGCGTAGGCAGGGATGAGACCCAGTACTTC,CASSVGRDETQYF
.,TRBV3-1,.,TRBJ2-3,TGTGCCAGCAGCCAAAGGCCCGGGACCACAGATACGCAGTATTTT,CASSQRPGTTDTQYF
.,TRBV12-3/TRBV12-4,.,TRBJ1-1,TGTGCCAGCAGTTTAAACGTTGCGGGGACTGAAGCTTTCTTT,CASSLNVAGTEAFF
many,TRBV4-2,.,TRBJ2-5,TGTGCCAGCAGCCAAAAGTCGGACCAAGGAGAGACCCAGTACTTC,CASSQKSDQGETQYF
few,TRBV30,.,TRBJ1-6,TGTGCCTGTCTTCGGGGGCATTCACCCCTCCACTTT,CACLRGHSPLHF
many,TRBV4-3,.,TRBJ2-3,TGCGCCAGCAGCCAAGACTTCACAGATACGCAGTATTTT,CASSQDFTDTQYF
.,TRBV20-1,.,TRBJ1-1,TGCAGTGCTCCCCAGGACCGCTCAAGCACTGAAGCTTTCTTT,CSAPQDRSSTEAFF
many,TRBV7-2,TRBD2,TRBJ2-5,TGTGCCAGCAGTCTCGGCGGGGGTTACCAAGAGACCCAGTACTTC,CASSLGGGYQETQYF
many,TRBV7-2,.,TRBJ2-5,TGTGCCAGCAGTCTTAATACAGGGTTGGTAGAGACCCAGTACTTC,CASSLNTGLVETQYF
many,TRBV2,.,TRBJ2-3,TGTGCCAGCAGTGAAGAGGCCCTACCGCAGTATTTT,CASSEEALPQYF
.,TRBV5-5,.,TRBJ2-3,TGTGCCAGTCTAACCGAGGGGGTTGCAGATACGCAGTATTTT,CASLTEGVADTQYF
.,TRBV7-2,TRBD1,TRBJ1-1,TGTGCCAGCAGCTTCCGCAGGGGGCTGAGCACTGAAGCTTTCTTT,CASSFRRGLSTEAFF
few,TRBV6-6,.,TRBJ2-6,TGTGCCAGCAGTTACCTCGGACGGGACGGGGGATCGTGGGGGGCCAACGTCCTGACTTTC,CASSYLGRDGGSWGANVLTF
.,TRBV12-3/TRBV12-4,TRBD2,TRBJ2-5,TGTGCCAGCACTCTAGGGAGGGGGACCCAGTACTTC,CASTLGRGTQYF
many,TRBV19,TRBD1,TRBJ1-2,TGTGCCAGTACCCCGGACAGGGCCTATGGCTACACCTTC,CASTPDRAYGYTF
many,TRBV5-1,TRBD2,TRBJ2-1,TGCGCCAGCAGCTTGGTTGCGGGGGGGGAGAATGAGCAGTTCTTC,CASSLVAGGENEQFF